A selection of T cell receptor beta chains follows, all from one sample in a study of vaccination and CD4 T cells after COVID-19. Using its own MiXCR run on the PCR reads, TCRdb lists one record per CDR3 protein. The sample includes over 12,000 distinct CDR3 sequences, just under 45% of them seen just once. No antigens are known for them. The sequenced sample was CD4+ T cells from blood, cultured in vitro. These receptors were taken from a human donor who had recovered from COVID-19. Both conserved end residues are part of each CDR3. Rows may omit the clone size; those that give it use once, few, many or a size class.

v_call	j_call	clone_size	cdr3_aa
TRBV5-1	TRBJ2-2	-	CASSLDRPNTGELFF
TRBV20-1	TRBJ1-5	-	CSASQTGAQPQHF
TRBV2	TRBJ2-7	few	CASSKGPLTYEQYF
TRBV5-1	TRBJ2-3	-	CASSDPSGTDTQYF
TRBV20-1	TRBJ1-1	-	CSALTGTGGAFF
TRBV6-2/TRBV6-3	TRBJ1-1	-	CASSSPLNTEAFF
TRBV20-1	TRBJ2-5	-	CSAPRWGGETQYF
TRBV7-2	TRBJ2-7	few	CASSPGTGGFSYEQYF
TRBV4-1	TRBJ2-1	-	CASSQDGGDNPYNEQFF
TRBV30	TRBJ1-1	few	CAWSPRVSEAFF
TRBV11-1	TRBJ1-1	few	CASSVDETQNTEAFF
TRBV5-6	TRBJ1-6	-	CAGSLDSGSNSPLHF
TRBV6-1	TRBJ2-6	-	CASSKPSSPASGANVLTF
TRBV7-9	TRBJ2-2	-	CASSLGLRSWERNTGELFF
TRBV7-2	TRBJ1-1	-	CASSFGRGANTEAFF
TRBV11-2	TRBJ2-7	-	CASSLTTGYYSYEQYF
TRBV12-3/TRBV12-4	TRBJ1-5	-	CASSSRGSSNQPQHF
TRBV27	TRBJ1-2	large	CASSLSGAYGYTF
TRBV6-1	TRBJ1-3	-	CASSTVWQAAGNTIYF
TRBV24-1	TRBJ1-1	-	CATSDFTEAFF
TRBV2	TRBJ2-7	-	CASRTSGSYEQYF
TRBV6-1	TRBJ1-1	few	CASSGPSKGILNTEAFF
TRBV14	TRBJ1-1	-	CASSQFAQGTEAFF
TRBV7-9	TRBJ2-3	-	CASSFSSSTDTQYF
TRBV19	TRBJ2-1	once	CASSRTSGFSYNEQFF
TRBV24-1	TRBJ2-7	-	CATSEPAGGGAYEQYF
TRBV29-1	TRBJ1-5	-	CSVQTGNQPQHF
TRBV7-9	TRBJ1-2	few	CASSLTGTGDPVYGYTF
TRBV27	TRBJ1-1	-	CASSSTPGRGEAFF
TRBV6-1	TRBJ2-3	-	CASKGSGRTDTQYF
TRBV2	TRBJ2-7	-	CASSVWGREQYF
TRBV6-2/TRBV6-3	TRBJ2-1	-	CASSPLGHYNEQFF
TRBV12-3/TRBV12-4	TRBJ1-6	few	CASSQGAGSPLHF
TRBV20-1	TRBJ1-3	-	CSARFEGRGNTIYF
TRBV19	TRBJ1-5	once	CASSTLTGGNQPQHF
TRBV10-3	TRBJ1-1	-	CAISAWGTGARTEAFF